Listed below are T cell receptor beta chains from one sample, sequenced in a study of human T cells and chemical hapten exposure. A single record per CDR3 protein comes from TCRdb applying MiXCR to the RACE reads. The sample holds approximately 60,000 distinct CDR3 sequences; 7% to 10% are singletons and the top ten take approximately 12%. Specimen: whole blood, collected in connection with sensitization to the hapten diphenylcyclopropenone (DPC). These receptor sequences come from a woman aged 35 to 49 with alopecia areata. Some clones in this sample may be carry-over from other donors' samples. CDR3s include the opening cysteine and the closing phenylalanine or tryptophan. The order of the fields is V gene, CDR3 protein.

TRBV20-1,CSAREFAGYTF
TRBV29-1,CSVGGTGGETQYF
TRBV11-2,CASSLSGGSTDTQYF
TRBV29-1,CSVDGNYGYTF
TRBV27,CATSGRPTYEQYF
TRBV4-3,CASSQGSRGDTQYF
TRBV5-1,CASRIRSTEAFF
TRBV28,CAVRGNSYEQYF
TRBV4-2,CASSQDSGYNSPLHF
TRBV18,CASSPVSETQYF
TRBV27,CASSFNRDRLTDTEAFF
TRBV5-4,CASSLSSGFTDTQYF
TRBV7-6,CASRAGTTSTDTQYF
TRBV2,CASPGRGGNNSPLHF
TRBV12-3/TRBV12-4,CASTTDGSEKLFF
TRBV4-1,CASSPGLAGARGTQYF
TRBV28,CASSYGYGYTF
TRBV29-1,CSVVMGSSNQPQHF
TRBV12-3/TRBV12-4,CASSFSGGTEAFF
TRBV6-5,CASSSSSGTPAYNEQFF
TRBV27,CASRLTGGKEKLFF
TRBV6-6,CASSYAVGGGLNEQFF
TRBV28,CASSLWFQPQHF
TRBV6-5,CASSYSKLAGDKNIQYF
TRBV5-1,CASRTSGGHYEQYF
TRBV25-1,CASKDTEAFF
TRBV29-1,CSVELAKNIQYF
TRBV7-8,CASSLVQGSAYEQYF
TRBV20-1,CSASPSGGFYEQYF
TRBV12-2,CASRLPTRLAGGKETQYF
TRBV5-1,CASTLTPGELFF
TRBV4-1,CASSQAGGGNTIYF
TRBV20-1,CSASPRAGSVQYF
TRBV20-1,CSEGQGSSGNTIYF
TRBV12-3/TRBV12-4,CASIFGGETGELFF
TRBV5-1,CASSQRGTTTQETQYF
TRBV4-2,CASSQEGVAGLNEQFF
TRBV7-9,CASSLRTNTGELFF
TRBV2,CASSAEGASGNTIYF
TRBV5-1,CASSLVGTSGDTQYF
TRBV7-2,CASSLGRGPQETQYF
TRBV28,CASSLVSDLAKNIQYF
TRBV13,CASSSLDGAETQYF
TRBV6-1,CASKIAWGGEQFF
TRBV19,CASSLPITGELFF
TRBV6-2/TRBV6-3,CASSYVASRETQYF
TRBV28,CASNPGPGRSYEQYF
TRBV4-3,CASSQDQSVTQYF
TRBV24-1,CATSDPQGINTQYF
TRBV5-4,CASSLYSGAAYEQYF
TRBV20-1,CSARRIGGGNEQFF